Presented here are 10 T cell receptor beta chains from one specimen sequenced in a study of CD8 T cells in ankylosing spondylitis. The antigens these receptors bind are not known. Study-wide findings and caveats: Ankylosing spondylitis blood appeared to carry a characteristic TCR beta motif of eight or nine highly homologous variants.

Each CDR3 protein is one row after TCRdb ran MiXCR on the 5' RACE reads. The repertoire includes 500,000 to 650,000 distinct CDR3 sequences, less than 6% of them detected once, and under 4.5% sits in the top ten. Input material: blood, either unsorted or a sorted T cell fraction (not recorded which). The receptors derive from a male donor with ankylosing spondylitis.

This clonotype was seen ten or more times. This sequence joins TRBV15 and TRBJ2-1; a weak D match, TRBD2 (6 bases). V was cut by 3 bases and J by 4 bases, with 13 bases left in between. Per the germline V gene, CDR1 is LNHNV and CDR2 is YYDKDF (reference sequence). The CDR3 spans 15 residues. CDR3 in DNA: TGTGCCACCAGCAGGGGCAAGCGGGCGTACAATGAGCAGTTCTTC. Its translation is CATSRGKRAYNEQFF.

This clonotype was found many times. The V call is TRBV9, the J call TRBJ1-3; no reliable D call. CDR3 length: 16 residues. From germline, CDR1 is SGDLS and CDR2 YYNGEE. V lost 1 base to trimming and J lost 0 bases, with 11 bases between them. The CDR3 here is CASSVSHKISGNTIYF. The CDR3 nucleotides read TGTGCCAGCAGCGTATCACACAAAATCTCTGGAAACACCATATATTTT.

The chain couples TRBV5-1 to TRBJ1-1; D remains ambiguous. V lost 4 bases and J 1 base, leaving 8 bases between the germline ends. The CDR3 contains 13 residues. The germline V gene encodes CDR1 SGHRS and CDR2 YFSETQ. The CDR3 sequence: CASSEFRNTEAFF. The DNA of the CDR3 is TGCGCCAGCAGCGAGTTCCGGAACACTGAAGCTTTCTTT.

The sample holds many counts of this clonotype. The chain uses TRBV20-1 and TRBJ2-1; 9 bases are shared with TRBD2. Germline V gives CDR1 DFQATT, CDR2 SNEGSKA (reference sequence). The V gene end was trimmed by 0 bases and the J gene end by 3 bases; junction bases not matched to a gene: 6. This CDR3 region has 16 residues. CDR3 sequence: CSARDLTSGFYNEQFF. The DNA for the CDR3 is TGCAGTGCTAGAGATCTGACTAGCGGATTCTACAATGAGCAGTTCTTC.

This clonotype was picked up many times. The chain couples TRBV11-2 to TRBJ2-7; D is uncertain. The V and J ends lost 5 bases and 0 bases respectively, with 8 bases between them. CDR1 and CDR2 (germline): SGHAT, FQNNGV. The CDR3 has 13 amino acids. CDR3 in DNA: TGTGCCAGCAGCCCGGCTAGCTCCTACGAGCAGTACTTC. Translating it yields CASSPASSYEQYF. Based on the CDR3 plus reference TRBV11-2 and TRBJ2-7, the full variable domain is EAGVAQSPRYKIIEKRQSVAFWCNPISGHATLYWYQQILGQGPKLLIQFQNNGVVDDSQLPKDRFSAERLKGVDSTLKIQPAKLEDSAVYLCASSPASSYEQYFGPGTRLTVT.

This clonotype occurred many times. The V gene is TRBV5-1, the J gene TRBJ1-4; no clear D. V lost 3 bases, J lost 0 bases, and 9 bases lay in between. The CDR3 runs 15 residues. In germline, CDR1 is SGHRS, CDR2 YFSETQ. The CDR3 reads CASSYGVATNEKLFF. The CDR3 nucleotides are TGCGCCAGCAGCTACGGGGTTGCAACTAATGAAAAACTGTTTTTT.

The rearrangement joins TRBV6-1 to TRBJ2-7, with D maybe TRBD1 (5 bases). Germline lookup yields CDR1 MNHNS and CDR2 SASEGT. This CDR3 is built from 14 residues. The V gene lost 6 bases and the J gene lost 7 bases, with 19 bases spanning the gap. The CDR3: CASSSDSKVWEQYF. For the CDR3, the DNA is TGTGCCAGCAGCTCCGACAGCAAGGTGTGGGAGCAGTACTTC.

This clonotype showed up many times. J is TRBJ2-7 and V is TRBV6-5, with TRBD2 identical over 10 bases. The CDR3 spans 20 residues. The junction had 17 bases not matched to a gene; V was cut back by 0 bases and J by 3 bases. Germline assignment: CDR1 MNHEY and CDR2 SVGAGI. This chain's CDR3 is CASSYSGASGSGPAVYEQYF. The DNA for the CDR3 is TGTGCCAGCAGTTACTCCGGGGCTAGCGGGAGTGGCCCCGCTGTCTACGAGCAGTACTTC.

This clonotype has a handful of counts. The chain recombines TRBV7-2 with TRBJ1-5, with D uncertain. CDR1 is SGHTA, CDR2 FQGNSA, per germline. The CDR3 runs to 16 residues. Trimming took off 5 bases at V and 0 bases at J, with 14 bases between the two ends. In nucleotides, the CDR3 is TGTGCCAGCAGCCTCTTGGGAAAGGATAGCAATCAGCCCCAGCATTTT. Its protein is CASSLLGKDSNQPQHF.

This clonotype was detected ten times or more. The chain joins TRBV7-9 to TRBJ1-5; D ambiguous. Trimming pared 5 bases from V and 5 bases from J, leaving 13 bases between. The CDR3 contains 14 residues. In germline, CDR1 is SEHNR, CDR2 FQNEAQ (reference sequence). The CDR3 nucleotides read TGTGCCAGCAGCCAACTTATCGACGATCAGCCCCAGCATTTT. Translation: CASSQLIDDQPQHF. Full variable domain (outside the CDR3, taken from reference TRBV7-9 and TRBJ1-5): DTGVSQNPRHKITKRGQNVTFRCDPISEHNRLYWYRQTLGQGPEFLTYFQNEAQLEKSRLLSDRFSAERPKGSFSTLEIQRTEQGDSAMYLCASSQLIDDQPQHFGDGTRLSIL.